A single sample gave rise to the 19 T cell receptor beta chains below, sequenced in a study of blood T cells in healthy people across ages. Combining a sample-barcoded 5' primer with a J-beta primer mix, a second PCR ran for about 7 to 12 cycles. MiXCR, run by TCRdb on the 5' RACE reads, gives a single entry per CDR3 protein. This sample has 650,000 to 950,000 distinct CDR3 sequences, with around 45% found just once. Sequencing was done on a sample of blood. Source of these receptors: a man in his fifties or sixties in good health.

The gene calls are TRBV4-3 and TRBJ2-3, with a tentative D call TRBD2 (7 bases). Between the trimmed V and J ends, which lost 2 bases and 5 bases, there was a span of 17 bases. This CDR3 comprises 16 residues. Germline CDR1 LGHNA, CDR2 YSLEER. The CDR3, as DNA: TGCGCCAGCAGCCAATTCTTTGGGGGGGCGGTAGATACGCAGTATTTT. It yields the protein CASSQFFGGAVDTQYF.

This CDR3 is CSVDSTGDEQYF. In nucleotides, the CDR3 is TGCAGCGTTGATAGCACAGGGGACGAGCAGTACTTC. V and J are TRBV29-1 and TRBJ2-7; TRBD1 aligns across 7 bases. Germline CDR1 reads SQVTM; CDR2 reads ANQGSEA. CDR3 length: 12 residues. V shed 3 bases, J shed 5 bases, and the junction held 4 bases outside the gene matches.

CDR3 loop: CASSYNALEQGIPEAFF. The CDR3 DNA follows: TGTGCCAGCAGTTACAACGCCCTAGAGCAGGGGATACCTGAAGCTTTCTTT. The chain carries TRBV6-5 and TRBJ1-1; TRBD1 is a possible D gene (6 bases). Trimming shortened V by 2 bases and J by 6 bases, and 22 bases separated the two germline ends. CDR3 size: 17 residues. Germline CDR1 is MNHEY and CDR2 is SVGAGI.

The chain employs TRBV5-1 and TRBJ1-4; TRBD1 matches 8 bases. V dropped 5 bases and J dropped 6; count of bases not matched to a gene: 6. This CDR3 spans 14 amino acids. Germline V CDR1 and CDR2: SGHRS, YFSETQ. The CDR3 here is CASRGDRSDEKLFF. DNA for the CDR3: TGCGCCAGCAGAGGGGACAGGAGTGATGAAAAACTGTTTTTT.

This clonotype was recorded many times. V usage is TRBV14 and J usage is TRBJ2-7; no clear D. CDR1 is SGHDN and CDR2 is FVKESK in the germline V gene. The germline V and J ends were trimmed by 2 bases and 6 bases, with 5 bases remaining between them. The CDR3 spans 11 residues. DNA for the CDR3: TGTGCCAGCAGCCAAAGTCGCGAGCAGTACTTC. Protein sequence: CASSQSREQYF.

This clonotype has just a few counts. The chain has TRBV10-3 and TRBJ2-7, with D perhaps being TRBD1 or TRBD2 (5 bases each). Trimming removed 4 bases from V and 10 bases from J, with 20 bases in between. CDR3 length equals 14 residues. CDR1 ENHRY and CDR2 SYGVKD come from the germline V gene. CDR3 sequence: CAISASGTSRIQYF. The CDR3 DNA sequence: TGTGCCATCAGTGCTTCCGGGACCTCGCGAATTCAGTACTTC.

The chain uses TRBV27 and TRBJ2-3, with 8 bases that match TRBD1. Trimming took 4 bases from V and 4 from J; bases not matched to a gene: 4. Germline V gene data show CDR1 as MNHEY and CDR2 as SMNVEV (reference sequence). The CDR3 has 14 amino acids. The CDR3 protein is CASSSEQGADTQYF. CDR3 DNA sequence: TGTGCCAGCAGTTCTGAACAGGGGGCAGATACGCAGTATTTT.

This clonotype has only a few counts. The chain couples TRBV20-1 to TRBJ2-7, with 9 bases that match TRBD2. Unmatched junction bases numbered 10, after V lost 4 bases and J lost 0 bases. Germline CDR1 reads DFQATT; CDR2 reads SNEGSKA (reference sequence). The CDR3 extends over 16 amino acids. This chain's CDR3 is CSAKIVTRGGSYEQYF. CDR3 nucleotide sequence: TGCAGTGCTAAAATTGTTACGCGGGGGGGCTCCTACGAGCAGTACTTC.

V usage is TRBV13 and J usage is TRBJ2-1, with 9 bases matching TRBD2. V dropped 0 bases and J dropped 6; count of bases not matched to a gene: 6. The germline V gene has CDR1 PRHDT and CDR2 FYEKMQ (reference sequence). The length of the CDR3 is 16 residues. The CDR3 loop reads CASSLGRSGGGNEQFF. DNA of the CDR3: TGTGCCAGCAGCTTAGGGCGTAGCGGGGGAGGCAATGAGCAGTTCTTC.

This clonotype has a count of ten or more. The gene calls are TRBV5-1 and TRBJ1-2; tentatively, D is TRBD1 (6 bases). V lost 4 bases to trimming and J lost 7 bases, with 14 bases between them. The CDR3 has 13 amino acids. Germline CDR1 is SGHRS and CDR2 is YFSETQ. Written as DNA, the CDR3 is TGCGCCAGCAGCCCCTCGGGGGCACGTGGCTACACCTTC. This sequence encodes CASSPSGARGYTF.

This chain connects TRBV20-1 to TRBJ2-7; D call uncertain. This CDR3 has 14 residues. From germline, CDR1 is DFQATT and CDR2 SNEGSKA (reference sequence). Trimming took 0 bases from V and 2 from J, leaving 11 bases between them. The CDR3 region is CSARDSARAYEQYF. CDR3 coding DNA: TGCAGTGCTAGAGATTCTGCCAGAGCCTACGAGCAGTACTTC.

About this clonotype: Relative to the germline gene, one junction end is altered; a read error may explain this. The rearrangement joins TRBV15 to TRBJ1-4, with TRBD1 matching over 9 bases. Germline CDR1 LNHNV, CDR2 YYDKDF (reference sequence). CDR3 length equals 16 residues. CDR3 residues: CAASSSQGAGNEKLFF. DNA for the CDR3: TGTGCCGCCAGCAGTTCACAGGGGGCGGGGAATGAAAAACTGTTTTTT.

V usage is TRBV2 and J usage is TRBJ1-4; D gene unclear. Germline assignment: CDR1 SNHLY and CDR2 FYNNEI. The CDR3 has 13 residues. Deletions cut 6 bases from V and 8 bases from J, with 13 bases between. In nucleotides, the CDR3 is TGTGCCAGCAGAAGTGGGCTCCGGGAAAAACTGTTTTTT. Amino acids: CASRSGLREKLFF. The full variable domain, with the rest looked up from reference TRBV2 and TRBJ1-4, is EPEVTQTPSHQVTQMGQEVILRCVPISNHLYFYWYRQILGQKVEFLVSFYNNEISEKSEIFDDQFSVERPDGSNFTLKIRSTKLEDSAMYFCASRSGLREKLFFGSGTQLSVL.

This rearrangement joins TRBV28 to TRBJ2-4, with 7 bases identical to TRBD2. CDR1 MDHEN and CDR2 SYDVKM come from the germline V gene. Trimming cost V 5 bases and J 5 bases; bases outside gene matches: 6. CDR3 length: 14 residues. The CDR3 region is CASSQYRGENIQYF. For the CDR3, the DNA is TGTGCCAGCAGTCAATACCGGGGGGAAAACATTCAGTACTTC.

Only a few counts were recorded for this clonotype. This sequence joins TRBV15 and TRBJ1-2; D is uncertain. Germline V gives CDR1 LNHNV, CDR2 YYDKDF (reference sequence). This CDR3 contains 14 residues. V was cut by 1 base and J by 9 bases, with 15 bases left in between. The CDR3 region is CATSRAAGSSSYTF. In DNA form, the CDR3 reads TGTGCCACCAGCAGAGCAGCGGGGTCGTCGAGCTACACCTTC. Full variable domain (remainder filled in from reference TRBV15 and TRBJ1-2): DAMVIQNPRYQVTQFGKPVTLSCSQTLNHNVMYWYQQKSSQAPKLLFHYYDKDFNNEADTPDNFQSRRPNTSFCFLDIRSPGLGDTAMYLCATSRAAGSSSYTFGSGTRLTVV.

The table lists this clonotype with a few counts. This rearrangement joins TRBV7-2 to TRBJ2-5, with D perhaps assigned TRBD1 or TRBD2 (6 bases each). The CDR3 spans 16 residues. The germline V and J ends were trimmed by 1 base and 4 bases, with 16 bases remaining between them. The germline V gene encodes CDR1 SGHTA and CDR2 FQGNSA. The chain's CDR3 is CASSLGSRGLRETQYF. The CDR3 nucleotides are TGTGCCAGCAGCTTAGGTAGTCGGGGGCTGAGAGAGACCCAGTACTTC.

The chain carries TRBV4-3 and TRBJ1-5, with D possibly matching TRBD1 (5 bases). The CDR3 spans 19 residues. Germline V gene data show CDR1 as LGHNA and CDR2 as YSLEER. V lost 0 bases and J lost 0, with 18 bases in between. The CDR3 DNA sequence: TGCGCCAGCAGCCAAGATTTCTTTAGGGACCGTGATAGCAATCAGCCCCAGCATTTT. Its protein product is CASSQDFFRDRDSNQPQHF.

The chain has TRBV5-1 and TRBJ1-6; weak D call: TRBD1 (5 bases). The CDR3 covers 18 residues. V was shortened by 0 bases and J by 6 bases, with 19 bases between the two germline ends. Germline CDR1 is SGHRS and CDR2 is YFSETQ. The CDR3 loop is CASSLDLGYGGINSPLHF. CDR3 sequence (DNA): TGCGCCAGCAGCTTGGATTTGGGGTACGGGGGGATTAATTCACCCCTCCACTTT.

This clonotype was counted between two and nine times. V and J are TRBV10-3 and TRBJ2-7, with 8 bases identical to TRBD1. Germline V gene sequence: CDR1 ENHRY, CDR2 SYGVKD. The ends lost 4 bases at V and 1 base at J; junction bases unmatched: 6. CDR3 length: 15 residues. This CDR3 is CAISGQGQESYEQYF. The CDR3 region has the DNA TGTGCCATCAGTGGGCAGGGACAGGAATCCTACGAGCAGTACTTC.